The 18 T cell receptor beta chains in this list originate from one sample, sequenced in a study of metastatic and nonmetastatic thyroid tumors (dated by TCRdb to between 2020 and 2021). The method was PCR. The reads were generated on an Illumina HiSeq 4000. Clones were called with MiXCR by TCRdb after fastp trimmed the public reads at Q25, and only in-frame beta chains were retained. The sample contains roughly 14,000 clones, 25% to 35% of them found a single time. The top ten clonotypes cover roughly 13% of the sample. No treatment had been received by any patient before thyroid surgery. The specimen sequenced was tumor tissue. Receptors originate from a male donor with papillary thyroid cancer or a benign thyroid nodule (not recorded which). Some clones in this sample may be carry-over from other donors' samples.

Ten or more counts support this clone. The J gene is TRBJ2-2, the V gene TRBV6-1; possible D gene TRBD2, 6 bases. Trimming left V 7 bases short and J 1 base short, with 10 bases between. The CDR3 is 14 residues long. Germline V gives CDR1 MNHNS, CDR2 SASEGT. The CDR3 coding sequence is TGTGCCAGCATACGGGGGAGGAACACCGGGGAGCTGTTTTTT. Translating gives CASIRGRNTGELFF.

The chain joins TRBV30 to TRBJ1-5; the D is unclear. This CDR3 has 13 amino acids. Germline V gives CDR1 GTSNPN, CDR2 SVGIG (reference sequence). The V and J ends lost 2 bases and 3 bases respectively, with 8 bases between them. The CDR3 DNA reads as TGTGCCTGGAGTCTCCAGAACAATCAGCCCCAGCATTTT. It yields the protein CAWSLQNNQPQHF. The full variable domain, its missing parts supplied by reference TRBV30 and TRBJ1-5, is SQTIHQWPATLVQPVGSPLSLECTVEGTSNPNLYWYRQAAGRGLQLLFYSVGIGQISSEVPQNLSASRPQDRQFILSSKKLLLSDSGFYLCAWSLQNNQPQHFGDGTRLSIL.

In its sample, this clone was seen many times. The gene calls are TRBV5-1 and TRBJ2-7; 7 positions match TRBD1. Germline CDR1 and CDR2: SGHRS and YFSETQ. This CDR3 spans 13 amino acids. Trimming cost V 4 bases and J 7 bases; bases outside gene matches: 8. CDR3 amino acids: CASSHSDREEQYF. The CDR3 DNA sequence: TGCGCCAGCAGCCACTCAGACAGGGAAGAGCAGTACTTC.

This clone was seen a handful of times. This chain links TRBV6-2 or TRBV6-3 with TRBJ2-7; TRBD2 matches 9 bases. V lost 6 bases to trimming and J lost 4 bases; unmatched junction nucleotides: 4. The CDR3 has 13 amino acids. The germline gives CDR1 MNHEY, CDR2 SVGEGT. The CDR3 DNA sequence: TGTGCCAGCAGCTGGCTAGCGGGATACGAGCAGTACTTC. Translation gives CASSWLAGYEQYF.

This clone came up a few times. The chain links TRBV28 to TRBJ2-2; D perhaps matches TRBD2 (5 bases). The germline V gene has CDR1 MDHEN and CDR2 SYDVKM. Trimming stripped 10 bases from V and 3 bases from J, with 12 bases between. CDR3 length equals 13 residues. CDR3 protein: CATYTSDTGELFF. The CDR3 DNA reads as TGTGCCACCTACACTAGTGACACCGGGGAGCTGTTTTTT.

This chain connects TRBV12-3 or TRBV12-4 to TRBJ1-3; 7 bases are shared with TRBD1. The CDR3 extends over 15 amino acids. Trimming took 1 base from V and 2 from J; bases not matched to a gene: 2. The CDR3: CASSLGQGAGNTIYF. The CDR3 nucleotides read TGTGCCAGCAGTTTAGGGCAGGGGGCTGGAAACACCATATATTTT.

On this clone itself: A read error is possible here, since a much larger clone lies one base away. The gene calls are TRBV29-1 and TRBJ2-3; D is undetermined. Germline CDR1 SQVTM, CDR2 ANQGSEA. The CDR3 spans 12 residues. The ends were cut back, 5 bases at V and 2 bases at J, with 8 bases in the middle. CDR3 region: CSVNVNTDTQYF. In DNA, the CDR3 is TGCAGCGTTAACGTAAACACAGATACGCAGTATTTT.

This clone was detected ten times or more. V is TRBV9 and J is TRBJ2-3, with a weak D call TRBD1 (6 bases). Trimming stripped 0 bases from V and 6 bases from J, with 14 bases between. CDR1 is SGDLS and CDR2 is YYNGEE in the germline V gene. The CDR3 is made up of 15 amino acids. CDR3: CASSVDTGYVDTQYF. The CDR3 DNA reads as TGTGCCAGCAGCGTAGACACAGGGTACGTCGATACGCAGTATTTT.

This clone was seen only a few times. This CDR3 reads CASILSTGTSYGYTF. The CDR3 region has the DNA TGTGCCAGCATCCTAAGTACAGGGACCTCATATGGCTACACCTTC. V usage is TRBV6-1 and J usage is TRBJ1-2, with D perhaps matching TRBD1 (6 bases). V was pared by 7 bases and J by 5 bases, with 20 bases between. The germline CDR1 and CDR2 sequences are MNHNS and SASEGT. The CDR3 consists of 15 residues.

This sequence joins TRBV7-9 and TRBJ2-7; unclear D gene. This CDR3 spans 13 amino acids. Between the trimmed V and J ends, which lost 5 bases and 0 bases, there was a span of 8 bases. Germline values: CDR1 SEHNR, CDR2 FQNEAQ (reference sequence). CDR3 DNA: TGTGCCAGCAGCGCTAACCCCTCCTACGAGCAGTACTTC. Protein product: CASSANPSYEQYF.

In this sample, this clone turned up many times. J is TRBJ1-5 and V is TRBV24-1; D gene unclear. The CDR3 runs to 14 residues. V was pared by 5 bases and J by 0 bases, with 7 bases between. CDR1 is KGHDR, CDR2 SFDVKD, per germline. The CDR3 DNA reads TGTGCCACCAGTGCGAAGATTAGCAATCAGCCCCAGCATTTT. It yields the protein CATSAKISNQPQHF.

Many counts were recorded for this clone. The V gene is TRBV4-1, the J gene TRBJ2-5; a possible D gene is TRBD2 (6 bases). This CDR3 contains 19 residues. The germline CDR1 and CDR2 sequences are MGHRA and YSYEKL. Trimming shortened V by 1 base and J by 1 base, and 22 bases separated the two germline ends. As DNA, the CDR3 is TGCGCCAGCAGCCAAGGACCCCCCAGCGAGTGGGGACTCCAAGAGACCCAGTACTTC. Its translation: CASSQGPPSEWGLQETQYF.

This chain joins TRBV20-1 and TRBJ1-2, with 7 bases identical to TRBD1. Germline V gene data show CDR1 as DFQATT and CDR2 as SNEGSKA (reference sequence). V lost 1 base and J lost 4; bases outside the gene matches: 0. This CDR3 is built from 12 residues. The CDR3 here is CSARGDSYGYTF. The DNA of the CDR3 is TGCAGTGCTAGAGGGGACAGCTATGGCTACACCTTC.

About this clone itself: A junction boundary mismatches the germline segment, possibly from a read error. The chain couples TRBV5-1 to TRBJ2-3, with no clear D. The CDR3 totals 12 residues. Germline CDR1 is SGHRS and CDR2 is YFSETQ. The CDR3 region is CASSKRVDMQYF. The CDR3 nucleotides read TGTGCCAGCAGCAAAAGGGTAGATATGCAGTATTTT.

This rearrangement joins TRBV19 to TRBJ1-4; 7 bases line up with TRBD1. Germline V CDR1 and CDR2: LNHDA, SQIVND (reference sequence). Germline trimming cut 3 bases from V and 4 bases from J; bases unmatched to any gene: 5. The CDR3 sequence is 15 residues long. The CDR3 reads CASSITGTVNEKLFF. CDR3 nucleotide sequence: TGTGCCAGTAGTATCACCGGGACAGTTAATGAAAAACTGTTTTTT.

This clone has more than one count but fewer than ten. This rearrangement joins TRBV11-1 to TRBJ2-7; TRBD2 aligns across 9 bases. Germline V gene data show CDR1 as SGHAT and CDR2 as FQDESV (reference sequence). The CDR3 has 16 amino acids. V was clipped by 6 bases and J by 0 bases; unmatched bases: 9. The CDR3 loop is CASSSPTSGFSYEQYF. CDR3 sequence (DNA): TGTGCCAGCAGTTCCCCGACTAGCGGCTTCTCCTACGAGCAGTACTTC.

In the case of this clone: At one of its ends the junction is not consistent with the germline gene, which may arise from a read error. The chain employs TRBV11-2 and TRBJ1-2; weak D call: TRBD1 (5 bases). CDR1 is SGHAT, CDR2 FQNNGV, per germline. The CDR3 sequence is 12 residues long. CDR3 bases: TGCGCCAGCAGCTCCGAACAGGAGGGCTACACCTTC. The encoded protein is CASSSEQEGYTF.

The table lists this clone with a few counts. The chain combines TRBV6-1 with TRBJ2-7, with 7 nucleotides matching TRBD1. The CDR3 sequence is 14 residues long. Per the germline V gene, CDR1 is MNHNS and CDR2 is SASEGT. V was clipped by 6 bases and J by 2 bases; unmatched bases: 7. CDR3 DNA: TGTGCCAGCAGACAACAGGGGACCACCTACGAGCAGTACTTC. The encoded protein is CASRQQGTTYEQYF.